This TCR beta chain originates from a study of T cells in women clearing cervical HPV infection. Measured with immunoSEQ multiplex PCR; TCRdb has only the in-frame clones, and not every one. The sample shows about 26,000 clones, and approximately 10% sits with its ten largest clones. Regarding this clone: The target antigen is unknown. The missing CDR3 end, 3 residues past where the read stops, is filled in from the germline J gene.

V lost 0 bases to trimming and J lost 3 bases; unmatched junction nucleotides: 0. The CDR3 has 16 residues. Germline loops: CDR1 PRHDT, CDR2 FYEKMQ (reference sequence). Study-level results: It is unknown whether associations predate infection; no effector/memory or HPV-specific sorting.

What was sequenced was blood buffy coat. This clonotype was sampled from a woman between 18 and 70 years old with a cervical HPV16 infection that either progressed to CIN3+ or cleared (not recorded which). The chain links TRBV13 to TRBJ2-2; 11 bases fit TRBD2. CDR3 residues: CASSLGLAGDTGELFF. The covered CDR3 bases are TGTGCCAGCAGCTTAGGACTAGCGGGGGACACCGGGGAG.